These 14 T cell receptor beta chains share one sample of origin, sequenced in a study of cytotoxic CD8 clonotypes in ibrutinib-treated CLL. Sequencing was performed with immunoSEQ multiplex PCR; in TCRdb, only in-frame clones are kept and a portion is missing. The table has approximately 70,000 clones, about 84% seen once. Sequencing was performed on PBMCs, taken at disease progression, from a patient treated with ibrutinib. All receptors come from a human donor with chronic lymphocytic leukemia.

This clone has a handful of counts. The J gene is TRBJ2-5, the V gene TRBV7-7; D uncertain. The V gene's germline CDR1 is SSHAT and CDR2 FNYEAQ (reference sequence). CDR3 size: 11 residues. The V gene lost 4 bases and the J gene lost 2 bases, with 2 bases spanning the gap. In DNA, the CDR3 is TGTGCCAGCAGCTCTCAAGAGACCCAGTACTTC. Protein sequence: CASSSQETQYF.

The V call is TRBV4-1, the J call TRBJ2-7, with 10 bases identical to TRBD2. The CDR3 is 16 residues long. Trimming removed 3 bases from V and 6 bases from J; junction bases left unmatched: 11. Germline CDR1 MGHRA, CDR2 YSYEKL. The chain's CDR3 is CASSHSPGLAFGEQYF. DNA for the CDR3: TGCGCCAGCAGCCATTCACCGGGACTAGCGTTCGGCGAGCAGTACTTC.

The chain joins TRBV5-1 to TRBJ1-4; D is unclear. The CDR3 runs 14 residues. Germline V CDR1 and CDR2: SGHRS, YFSETQ. The V and J ends lost 4 bases and 0 bases respectively, with 7 bases between them. CDR3: CASSPVTTNEKLFF. As DNA, the CDR3 is TGCGCCAGCAGCCCGGTGACAACTAATGAAAAACTGTTTTTT.

This chain joins TRBV4-1 and TRBJ2-5, with D perhaps TRBD1 or TRBD2 (6 bases each). The CDR3 covers 13 residues. V lost 4 bases to trimming and J lost 5 bases, with 11 bases between them. Germline-derived CDR1 and CDR2 are MGHRA and YSYEKL. CDR3 sequence reads: CASSPWRGETQYF. CDR3 bases: TGCGCCAGCAGCCCTTGGAGGGGGGAGACCCAGTACTTC.

The chain joins TRBV6-1 to TRBJ1-5; D gene uncertain. The CDR3 totals 17 residues. V was clipped by 1 base and J by 2 bases, with 15 bases between them. Germline CDR1 and CDR2: MNHNS and SASEGT. The CDR3, as DNA: TGTGCCAGCAGTGAAGTCCTCTCAGGTTGGGGCAATCAGCCCCAGCATTTT. It yields the protein CASSEVLSGWGNQPQHF.

V gene TRBV11-1 combines with J gene TRBJ2-7; no clear D. The CDR3 has 12 amino acids. The germline V gene has CDR1 SGHAT and CDR2 FQDESV (reference sequence). The V end was cut by 2 bases, the J end by 3 bases, with 5 bases between. The CDR3 DNA sequence: TGTGCCAGCAGCTTACGGTACTACGAGCAGTACTTC. Amino acids: CASSLRYYEQYF.

J is TRBJ1-1 and V is TRBV28, with D unresolved. Between the trimmed V and J ends, which lost 3 bases and 1 base, there was a span of 3 bases. The length of the CDR3 is 12 residues. CDR1 MDHEN and CDR2 SYDVKM come from the germline V gene. The CDR3 here is CASSFGNTEAFF. As DNA, the CDR3 is TGTGCCAGCAGTTTCGGGAACACTGAAGCTTTCTTT.

The J gene is TRBJ1-2, the V gene TRBV10-3; D may be TRBD1 (5 bases). V dropped 3 bases and J dropped 8 bases, with 16 bases sitting between them. The CDR3 is 14 amino acids. Germline-derived CDR1 and CDR2 are ENHRY and SYGVKD. The DNA of the CDR3 is TGTGCCATCAGTGACGGGGTGGGGCCTCCGGGCTACACCTTC. It specifies CAISDGVGPPGYTF.

The rearrangement joins TRBV7-3 to TRBJ2-6; unclear D gene. Germline V gene lookup returns CDR1 SGHTA and CDR2 FQGTGA. CDR3 length equals 16 residues. The germline V and J ends were trimmed by 2 bases and 1 base, with 9 bases remaining between them. Here the CDR3 reads CASSLFLISGANVLTF. Here the CDR3 DNA reads TGTGCCAGCAGCTTATTCTTGATATCTGGGGCCAACGTCCTGACTTTC.

DNA of the CDR3: TGTGCCAGCTCACCAGAAGCTTTAAGCCTTAGCAATCAGCCCCAGCATTTT. As protein: CASSPEALSLSNQPQHF. The chain recombines TRBV18 with TRBJ1-5; D is undetermined. CDR1 and CDR2 from the germline V gene are KGHSH and LQKENI. The CDR3 extends over 17 amino acids. With 2 bases removed from V and 0 bases from J, the gap between germline ends came to 14 bases.

The V call is TRBV27, the J call TRBJ2-7; D perhaps matches TRBD1 (6 bases). The CDR3 covers 14 residues. Germline V gives CDR1 MNHEY, CDR2 SMNVEV (reference sequence). Trimming shortened V by 3 bases and J by 4 bases, and 13 bases separated the two germline ends. The CDR3 spells CASSFPDRPYEQYF. As DNA, the CDR3 is TGTGCCAGCAGTTTCCCGGACAGACCGTACGAGCAGTACTTC.

The chain joins TRBV7-6 to TRBJ2-5; TRBD2 matches 8 bases. This CDR3 comprises 17 residues. Trimming cost V 1 base and J 7 bases; bases outside gene matches: 14. The V gene's germline CDR1 is SGHVS and CDR2 FNYEAQ. Written as DNA, the CDR3 is TGTGCCAGCAGCTTAGAAGCTAGCGGGCCGCTGAGGGGGACCCAGTACTTC. This codes for CASSLEASGPLRGTQYF.

The chain uses TRBV10-3 and TRBJ2-7, with 10 bases aligning to TRBD1. The CDR3 length is 14 residues. CDR1 and CDR2 (germline): ENHRY, SYGVKD. The V segment lost 4 bases and the J segment 2 bases; nucleotides outside the gene matches: 2. The CDR3 spells CAISVGTGAYEQYF. The DNA of the CDR3 is TGTGCCATCAGTGTTGGGACAGGGGCCTACGAGCAGTACTTC.

The J gene is TRBJ1-1, the V gene TRBV6-1; possible D gene TRBD1, 5 bases. This CDR3 spans 14 amino acids. Germline values: CDR1 MNHNS, CDR2 SASEGT. Trimming cost V 6 bases and J 1 base, with 12 bases left between them. CDR3 region: CASRRGPGNTEAFF. The CDR3 region has the DNA TGTGCCAGCAGGAGGGGCCCAGGGAACACTGAAGCTTTCTTT.